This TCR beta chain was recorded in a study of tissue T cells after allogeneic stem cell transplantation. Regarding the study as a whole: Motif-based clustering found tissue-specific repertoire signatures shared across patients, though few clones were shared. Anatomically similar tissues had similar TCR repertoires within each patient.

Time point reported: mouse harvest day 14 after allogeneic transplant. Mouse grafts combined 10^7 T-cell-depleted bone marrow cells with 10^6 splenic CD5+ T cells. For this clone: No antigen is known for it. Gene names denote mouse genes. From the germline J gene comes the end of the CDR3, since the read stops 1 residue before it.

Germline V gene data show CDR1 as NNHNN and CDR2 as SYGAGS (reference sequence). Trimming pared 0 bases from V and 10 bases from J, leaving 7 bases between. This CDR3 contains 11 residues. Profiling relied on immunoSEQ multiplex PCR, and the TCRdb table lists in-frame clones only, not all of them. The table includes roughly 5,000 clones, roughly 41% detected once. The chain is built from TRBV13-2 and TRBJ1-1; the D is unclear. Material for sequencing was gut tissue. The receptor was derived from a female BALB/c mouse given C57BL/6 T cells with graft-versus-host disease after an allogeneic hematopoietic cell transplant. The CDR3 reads CASGDARGVFF. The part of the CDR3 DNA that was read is TGTGCCAGCGGTGATGCTCGGGGAGTCTTC.